The clone carrying this T cell receptor (beta chain) was found a few times. The target antigen is unknown. RNA transcripts were the template for amplifying TCR beta CDR3 regions. First-round RT-PCR of the TCR CDR3 relied on the HTBI primer set. MiXCR, applied by TCRdb to the multiplex PCR reads, yields one record per CDR3 protein. Here the sample spans under 350,000 distinct CDR3 sequences, about an eighth being singletons. The germline V and J ends were trimmed by 7 bases and 3 bases, with 15 bases remaining between them. The CDR3 sequence is 15 residues long. CDR1 is MNHNS, CDR2 SASEGT, per germline. This specimen comes from a study of T cells in Graves' hyperthyroidism and ophthalmopathy. Whole-study results and caveats: Patients with ophthalmopathy were separated from those with stable hyperthyroidism by a 13 V-J model. Also found in blood were most expanded thyroid clonotypes above 0.001.

Diagnoses were established using clinical symptoms, serum thyroxine and TRAb, thyroid ultrasound and orbital computed tomography. This clonotype was obtained from a woman aged 40 to 55 with Graves' hyperthyroidism. The sample was blood. The chain employs TRBV6-1 and TRBJ1-4; no clear D gene. This chain's CDR3 is CASTLDRTPNEKLFF. CDR3 coding DNA: TGTGCCAGCACCCTCGACCGAACTCCTAATGAAAAACTGTTTTTT.